The following is a TCR beta chain sequence with its context. Its antigen specificity is not known. No much larger clone exists at a distance of one base, and base qualities are not known. Including cysteine and phenylalanine, the CDR3 has 15 amino acids. Solely the CDR3 DNA is kept, with 45 bases framed from the first base. CDR1 SEHNR and CDR2 FQNEAQ were looked up in the germline V gene (reference sequence). V gives up 3 bases and J gives up 3 bases, and the segment between their germline ends measures 11 bases. Donors were healthy HIV-negative adults with no recently reported acute infections or vaccinations. All donors were Caucasian adults living in Nashville, Tennessee, USA. CD4+ T cells were enriched by magnetic negative selection, after which naive cells were positively selected on CD45RA and the negative fraction was taken as the memory subset. After blood collection by leukapheresis, PBMCs were isolated using Ficoll-Histopaque density gradient centrifugation and then cryopreserved in the vapor phase of liquid nitrogen. Analytical flow cytometry was used to check the purity and quantity of each magnetically sorted T cell population. Genomic DNA was isolated from each sorted fraction and quantified by UV absorbance on a Nanodrop 2000c.

This sample was included in a study of shared clonotypes between healthy human individuals (dated by TCRdb to the early 2020s). Some background on the complete study: The cohort included three men and a couple of women between 18 and 49 years of age. For each donor, CD4 naive and CD4 memory were each given three plates, CD8 naive was given two plates, and CD8 memory was given one plate. Blood TCR repertoires of roughly five healthy adults were deeply sequenced to estimate repertoire size and the extent of clonotype sharing between individuals. Different laboratories and diverse techniques were used to prepare libraries and sequence TCR repertoires, to increase sequencing depth and limit assay-specific biases. Per donor, leukapheresis produced somewhere between about 0.94 and 9.5 billion PBMCs.

What the authors observed across the whole study: Higher generation probabilities were observed for clonotypes shared by all four sorted-subset donors than for non-shared clonotypes. Based on pairwise subsampling, the degree of clonotype sharing among donors was expected to be affected by sequencing depth. Even with the large sequencing depth, rarefaction of the sorted-subset datasets indicated that sequencing was incomplete. Because the study included only a small number of donors, the genetic and exposure-history diversity represented was limited. Only blood was sampled, and tissue TCR repertoires likely differ from those in blood. Estimated clonotype richness was generally larger for naive than for memory subsets. When a few donors were compared, the shared fraction of clonotypes was around 5.1% for naive CD4, around 3.5% for naive CD8, more than 2% for memory CD4, and 0.4% for memory CD8.

Using the deep immunoSEQ assay, multiplex PCR amplified TCR CDR3 regions from genomic DNA. For each cell subset, the extracted genomic DNA was distributed evenly across all wells of several immunoSEQ 96-well plates, and each plate served as one replicate. For sorted subsets, 150 to 200 ng genomic DNA, equal to tens of thousands of T cell genomes, was loaded into each replicate PCR. Purified libraries were measured with a Qubit 3.0 fluorometer, size-checked on a Bioanalyzer 2100, and measured again with the KAPA Library Quantification kit. Every immunoSEQ 96-well plate was sequenced on a separate single-read 150-cycle Illumina NextSeq 550 flow cell. The authors processed their data as follows. Because the immunoSEQ output included only junctional sequences and no quality scores, the filtering could not be the same as the filtering used for full-length reads. To assign V/J genes and CDR3, sequences were annotated against IMGT germline references using PyIR, a Python wrapper for IgBLAST v1.9. Any read was removed if the V/J assignment was weak (E-value above 1e-6), the CDR3 was missing, or the read contained stop codons, out-of-frame junctions, or ambiguous translated residues. V3J clonotypes were defined as sequences sharing an identical inferred V gene, J gene, and CDR3 amino acid sequence. To compute the percentage overlap between repertoires, the number of shared unique clonotypes was divided by the size of the smaller repertoire. Three approaches were used to assess repertoire richness: RTK rarefaction, the Chao1 estimator, and Recon v2.1 estimates of unobserved clonotypes. For all TCRbeta clonotypes obtained by the gDNA method from four donors, generation probabilities were computed with OLGA. TCRdb carries this immuneACCESS record with in-frame sequences only. Its versions omit some clonotypes, under half of them owing to an unresolved V gene in the studies checked, with the rest unexplained. For V, J and clone size, that table is used; D and trimming come from the DNA. Within this sample are around 1.5 million clones, with 95% to 99% of them counted one time only. The top ten clonotypes cover approximately 0.45% of the sample.

The TCR comes from a man aged 25 to 40 in good health. Sequencing used naive CD4+ T cells sorted from blood. The label giving this sample's cell subset or site can be read as: CD45RA+ positively selected. Recombination joined TRBV7-9 with TRBJ1-4, with TRBD1 as a weak D call on 5 bases. The CDR3 amino acid sequence is: CASSFPRAANEKLFF. The DNA sequence is TGTGCCAGCAGCTTTCCCAGGGCTGCTAATGAAAAACTGTTTTTT.